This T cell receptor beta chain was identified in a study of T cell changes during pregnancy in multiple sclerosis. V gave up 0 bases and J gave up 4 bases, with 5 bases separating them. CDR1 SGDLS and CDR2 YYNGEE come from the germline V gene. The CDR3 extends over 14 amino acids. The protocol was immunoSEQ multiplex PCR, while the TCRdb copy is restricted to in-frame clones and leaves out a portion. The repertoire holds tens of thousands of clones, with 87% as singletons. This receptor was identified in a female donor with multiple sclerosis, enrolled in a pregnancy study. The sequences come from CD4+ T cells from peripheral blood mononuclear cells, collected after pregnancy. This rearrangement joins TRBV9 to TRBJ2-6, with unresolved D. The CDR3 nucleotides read TGTGCCAGCAGCGTAGTGTCGGGGGCCAACGTCCTGACTTTC. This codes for CASSVVSGANVLTF.